The 3 T cell receptor beta chains below were found in one sample sequenced in a study of identical twins. TCRdb re-derived calls from the 5' RACE reads in MiXCR, one entry per CDR3 protein. This repertoire shows some 440,000 distinct CDR3 sequences, about 24% found once; its top ten account for over 2.5%. Another study also made use of these data, one on T cells expressing NK-cell markers.

The specimen sequenced was CD4+ T cells sorted from blood. All receptors come from a woman aged 18-30 years in good health.

The chain uses TRBV11-2 and TRBJ2-1; 9 bases match TRBD2. V shed 6 bases, J shed 7 bases, and the junction held 4 bases outside the gene matches. The CDR3 sequence is 13 residues long. The germline V gene has CDR1 SGHAT and CDR2 FQNNGV. CDR3 sequence (DNA): TGTGCCAGCAGGGATGCGGGGGGGAATGAGCAGTTCTTC. It specifies CASRDAGGNEQFF.

V and J are TRBV2 and TRBJ1-6; weak D call: TRBD1 (5 bases). Germline V CDR1 and CDR2: SNHLY, FYNNEI. The CDR3 has 15 amino acids. V lost 7 bases and J lost 9, with 19 bases in between. The CDR3 region is CASTITGSRGSPLHF. In DNA form, the CDR3 reads TGTGCCAGCACCATTACAGGTTCGCGCGGTTCACCCCTCCACTTT.

The chain couples TRBV5-1 to TRBJ2-1; D is uncertain. The CDR3 has 14 amino acids. CDR1 and CDR2 from the germline V gene are SGHRS and YFSETQ. The V gene lost 5 bases and the J gene lost 4 bases, with 13 bases spanning the gap. The CDR3 region has the DNA TGCGCCAGCAGGGGCCTGGGCGGTTACAATGAGCAGTTCTTC. Protein sequence: CASRGLGGYNEQFF.